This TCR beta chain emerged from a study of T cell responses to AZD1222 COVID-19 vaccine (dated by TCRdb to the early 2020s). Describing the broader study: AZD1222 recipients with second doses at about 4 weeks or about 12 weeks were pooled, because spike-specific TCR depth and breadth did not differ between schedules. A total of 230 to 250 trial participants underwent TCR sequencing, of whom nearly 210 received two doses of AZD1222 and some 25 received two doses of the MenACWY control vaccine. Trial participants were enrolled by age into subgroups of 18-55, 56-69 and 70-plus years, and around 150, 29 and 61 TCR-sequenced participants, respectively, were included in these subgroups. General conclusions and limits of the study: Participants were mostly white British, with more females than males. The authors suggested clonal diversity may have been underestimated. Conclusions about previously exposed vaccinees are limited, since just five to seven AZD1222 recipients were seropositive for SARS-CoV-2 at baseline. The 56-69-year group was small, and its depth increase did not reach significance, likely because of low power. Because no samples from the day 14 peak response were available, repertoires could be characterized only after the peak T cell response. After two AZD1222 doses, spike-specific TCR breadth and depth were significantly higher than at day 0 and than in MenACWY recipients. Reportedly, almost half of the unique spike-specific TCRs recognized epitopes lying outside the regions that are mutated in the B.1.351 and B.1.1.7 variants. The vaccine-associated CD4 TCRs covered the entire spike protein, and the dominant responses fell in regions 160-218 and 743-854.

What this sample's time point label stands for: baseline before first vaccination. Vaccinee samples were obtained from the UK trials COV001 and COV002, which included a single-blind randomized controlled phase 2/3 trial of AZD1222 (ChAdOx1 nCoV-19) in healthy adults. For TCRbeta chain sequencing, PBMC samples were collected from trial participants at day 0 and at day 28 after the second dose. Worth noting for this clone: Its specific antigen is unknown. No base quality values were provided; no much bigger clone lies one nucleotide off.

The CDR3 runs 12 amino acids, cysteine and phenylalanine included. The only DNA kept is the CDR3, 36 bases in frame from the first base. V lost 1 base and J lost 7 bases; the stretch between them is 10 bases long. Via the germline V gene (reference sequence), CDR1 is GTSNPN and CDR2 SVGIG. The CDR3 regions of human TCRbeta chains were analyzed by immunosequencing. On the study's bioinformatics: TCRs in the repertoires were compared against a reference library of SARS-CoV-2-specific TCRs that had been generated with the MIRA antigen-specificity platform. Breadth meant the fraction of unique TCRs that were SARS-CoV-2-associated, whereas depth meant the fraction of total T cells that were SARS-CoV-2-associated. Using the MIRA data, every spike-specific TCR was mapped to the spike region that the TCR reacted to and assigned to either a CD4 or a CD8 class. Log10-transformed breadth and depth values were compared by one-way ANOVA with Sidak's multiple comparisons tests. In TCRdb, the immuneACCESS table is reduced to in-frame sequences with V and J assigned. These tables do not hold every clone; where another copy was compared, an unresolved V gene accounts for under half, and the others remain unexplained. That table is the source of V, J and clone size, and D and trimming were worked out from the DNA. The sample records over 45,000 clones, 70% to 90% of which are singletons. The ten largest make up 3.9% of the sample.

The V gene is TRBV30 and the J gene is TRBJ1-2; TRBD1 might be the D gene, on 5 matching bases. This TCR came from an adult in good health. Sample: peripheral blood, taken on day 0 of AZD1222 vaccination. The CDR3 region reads CAWSAGTPGYTF. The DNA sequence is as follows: TGTGCCTGGAGTGCCGGGACCCCTGGCTACACCTTC.